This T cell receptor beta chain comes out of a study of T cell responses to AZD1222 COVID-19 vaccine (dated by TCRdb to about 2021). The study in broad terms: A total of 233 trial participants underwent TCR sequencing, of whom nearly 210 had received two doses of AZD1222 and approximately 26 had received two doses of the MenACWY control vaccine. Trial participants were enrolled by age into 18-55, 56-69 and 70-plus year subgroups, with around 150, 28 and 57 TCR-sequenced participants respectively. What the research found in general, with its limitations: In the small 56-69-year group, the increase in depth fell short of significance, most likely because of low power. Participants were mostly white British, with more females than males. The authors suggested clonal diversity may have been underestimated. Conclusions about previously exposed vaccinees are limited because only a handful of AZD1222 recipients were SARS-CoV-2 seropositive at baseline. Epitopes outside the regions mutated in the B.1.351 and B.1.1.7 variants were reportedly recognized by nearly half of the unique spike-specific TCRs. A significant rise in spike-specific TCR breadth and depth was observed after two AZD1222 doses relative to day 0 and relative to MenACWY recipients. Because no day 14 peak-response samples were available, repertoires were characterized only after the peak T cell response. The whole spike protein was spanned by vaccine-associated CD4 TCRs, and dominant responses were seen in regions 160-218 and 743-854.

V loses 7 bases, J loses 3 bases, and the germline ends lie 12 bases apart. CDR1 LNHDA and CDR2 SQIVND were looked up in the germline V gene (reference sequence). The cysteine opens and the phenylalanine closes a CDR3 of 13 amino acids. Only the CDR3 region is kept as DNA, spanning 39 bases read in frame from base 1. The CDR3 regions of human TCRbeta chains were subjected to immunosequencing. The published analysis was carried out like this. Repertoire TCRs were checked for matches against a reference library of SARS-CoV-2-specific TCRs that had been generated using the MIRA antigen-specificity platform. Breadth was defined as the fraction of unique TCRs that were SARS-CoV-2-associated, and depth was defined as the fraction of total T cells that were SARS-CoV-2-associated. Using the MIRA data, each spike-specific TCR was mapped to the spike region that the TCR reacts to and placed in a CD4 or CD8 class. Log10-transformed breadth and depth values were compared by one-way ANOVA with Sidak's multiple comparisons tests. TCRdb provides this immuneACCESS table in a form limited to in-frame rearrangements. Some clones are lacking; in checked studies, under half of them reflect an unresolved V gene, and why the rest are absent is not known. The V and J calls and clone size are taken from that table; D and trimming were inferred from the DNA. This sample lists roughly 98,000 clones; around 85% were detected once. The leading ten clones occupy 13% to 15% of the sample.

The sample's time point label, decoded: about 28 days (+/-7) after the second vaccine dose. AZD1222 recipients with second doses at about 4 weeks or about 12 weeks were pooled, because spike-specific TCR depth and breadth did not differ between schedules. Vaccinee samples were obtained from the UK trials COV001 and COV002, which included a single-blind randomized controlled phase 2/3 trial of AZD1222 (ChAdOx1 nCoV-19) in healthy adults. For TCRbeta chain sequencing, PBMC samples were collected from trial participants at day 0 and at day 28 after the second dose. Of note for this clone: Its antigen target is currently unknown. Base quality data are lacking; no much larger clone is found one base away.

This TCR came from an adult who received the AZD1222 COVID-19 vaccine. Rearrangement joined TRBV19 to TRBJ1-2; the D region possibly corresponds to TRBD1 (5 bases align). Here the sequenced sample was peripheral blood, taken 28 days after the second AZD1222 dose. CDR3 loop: CASTATAHYGYTF. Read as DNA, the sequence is TGTGCCAGTACCGCGACAGCACACTATGGCTACACCTTC.